This record covers a single TCR beta chain. Antigen unknown. The PCR ran on 60 Vbeta and 13 Jbeta primers. Clones were read by immunoSEQ multiplex PCR, and TCRdb kept only the in-frame ones, dropping some. The data hold tens of thousands of clones, with approximately 78% observed a single time. This sample was included in a study of cytomegalovirus exposure and HLA in healthy donors. Study information: In an early release, HLA-typed donors contributed some 80 million unique TCR sequences. Overall study results and limits: It was reportedly the case that the classifier diagnosed cytomegalovirus status with high specificity and sensitivity. A later analysis appeared to link common viral pathogens to several of the most significant clusters.

Germline CDR1 reads SNHLY; CDR2 reads FYNNEI. V lost 5 bases and J lost 5; bases outside the gene matches: 4. This CDR3 spans 15 amino acids. The chain employs TRBV2 and TRBJ1-5; TRBD1 matches at 12 bases. The sample comprised PBMCs. The clonotype comes from a man between 18 and 35 years old in good health and CMV-seronegative. The DNA for the CDR3 is TGTGCCAGCAGTAGGGACAGGGGGCACGATCAGCCCCAGCATTTT. Translating it yields CASSRDRGHDQPQHF.